This T cell receptor (beta chain) originates from a study of shared clonotypes between healthy human individuals. Study summary: Samples came from a couple of female and a few male donors aged 18 to 49.

Clones were read by immunoSEQ multiplex PCR, and TCRdb kept only the in-frame ones, dropping some. The data hold 900,000 to 1,200,000 clones, with about 84% observed a single time. This clone has ten or more counts. V shed 7 bases and J shed 7 bases, with 19 bases lying between them. The CDR3 extends over 14 amino acids. Germline V lookup: CDR1 SQVTM, CDR2 ANQGSEA. The receptor was derived from a young man in good health. Some clones in this sample may be carry-over from other donors' samples. The specimen was memory CD4+ T cells from PBMCs. As for subset: CD45RA-negative fraction. V usage is TRBV29-1 and J usage is TRBJ1-4; possibly TRBD1 for D (6 bases). In DNA, the CDR3 is TGCAGCGCTGCGGGGAGGGGGGAAGTTGAAAAACTGTTTTTT. Translating gives CSAAGRGEVEKLFF.